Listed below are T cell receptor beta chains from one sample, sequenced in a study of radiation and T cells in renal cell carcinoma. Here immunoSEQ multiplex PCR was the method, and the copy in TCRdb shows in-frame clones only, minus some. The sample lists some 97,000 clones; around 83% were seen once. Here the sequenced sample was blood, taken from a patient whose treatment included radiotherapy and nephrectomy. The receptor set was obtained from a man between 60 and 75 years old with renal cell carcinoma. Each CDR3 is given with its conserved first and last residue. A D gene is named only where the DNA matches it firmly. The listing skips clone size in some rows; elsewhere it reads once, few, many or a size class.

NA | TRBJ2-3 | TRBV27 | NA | CASSFGRTASTDTQYF | TGTGCCAGCAGTTTCGGGCGGACGGCGAGCACAGATACGCAGTATTTT
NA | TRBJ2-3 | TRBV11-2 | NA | CASSFNTDTQYF | TGTGCCAGCAGCTTTAACACAGATACGCAGTATTTT
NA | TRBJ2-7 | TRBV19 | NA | CASSPRTGGYEQYF | TGTGCCAGTAGTCCCCGAACCGGCGGTTACGAGCAGTACTTC
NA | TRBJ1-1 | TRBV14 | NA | CASSQDVNTEAFF | TGTGCCAGCAGCCAAGACGTGAACACTGAAGCTTTCTTT
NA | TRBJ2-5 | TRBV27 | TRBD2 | CASSSGLAGGETQYF | TGTGCCAGCAGTTCGGGACTAGCGGGAGGGGAGACCCAGTACTTC
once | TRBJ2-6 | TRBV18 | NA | CASSPAGSGANVLTF | TGTGCCAGCTCACCGGCCGGGTCTGGGGCCAACGTCCTGACTTTC
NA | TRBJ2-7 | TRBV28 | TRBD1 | CASSLTGLLYEQYF | TGTGCCAGCAGTTTGACAGGGCTTCTCTACGAGCAGTACTTC
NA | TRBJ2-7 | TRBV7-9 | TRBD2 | CASRTGLTTYEQYF | TGTGCCAGCAGGACGGGACTAACAACCTACGAGCAGTACTTC
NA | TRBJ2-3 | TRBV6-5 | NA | CASSNQTRLWDTQYF | TGTGCCAGCAGTAACCAGACCCGGCTTTGGGATACGCAGTATTTT
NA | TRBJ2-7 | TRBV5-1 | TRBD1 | CASSYQGDRSYEQYF | TGCGCCAGCAGCTACCAGGGGGACAGGTCCTACGAGCAGTACTTC
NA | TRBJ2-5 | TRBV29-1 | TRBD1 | CSAGTGEETQYF | TGCAGCGCCGGAACAGGGGAAGAGACCCAGTACTTC
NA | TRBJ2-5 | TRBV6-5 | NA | CASSSQVGETQYF | TGTGCCAGCAGTTCTCAGGTGGGGGAGACCCAGTACTTC